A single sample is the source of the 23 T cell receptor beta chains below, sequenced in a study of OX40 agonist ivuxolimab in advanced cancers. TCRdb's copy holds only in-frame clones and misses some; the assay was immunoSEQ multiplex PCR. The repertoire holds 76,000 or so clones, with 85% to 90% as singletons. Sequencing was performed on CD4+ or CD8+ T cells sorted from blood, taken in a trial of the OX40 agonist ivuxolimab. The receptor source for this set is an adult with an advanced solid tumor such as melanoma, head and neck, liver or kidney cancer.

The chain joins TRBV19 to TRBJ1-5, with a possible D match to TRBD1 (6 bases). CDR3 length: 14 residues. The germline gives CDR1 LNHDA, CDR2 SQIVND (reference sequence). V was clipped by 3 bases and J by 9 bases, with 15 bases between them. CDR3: CASSIPGGGGPQHF. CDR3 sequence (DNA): TGTGCCAGTAGTATCCCGGGGGGCGGGGGGCCCCAGCATTTT.

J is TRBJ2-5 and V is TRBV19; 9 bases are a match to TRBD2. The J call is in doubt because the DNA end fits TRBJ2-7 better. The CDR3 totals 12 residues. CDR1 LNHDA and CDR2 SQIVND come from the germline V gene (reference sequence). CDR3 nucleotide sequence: TGTGCCAGGCGGACTAGCGACTACGAGCAGTACTTC. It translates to CARRTSDYEQYF.

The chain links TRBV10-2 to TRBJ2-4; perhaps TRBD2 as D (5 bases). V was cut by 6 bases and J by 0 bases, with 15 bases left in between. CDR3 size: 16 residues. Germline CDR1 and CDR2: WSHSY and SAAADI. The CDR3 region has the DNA TGCGCCAGCAGCTCGTCGGAGGCTATAGCCAAAAACATTCAGTACTTC. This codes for CASSSSEAIAKNIQYF.

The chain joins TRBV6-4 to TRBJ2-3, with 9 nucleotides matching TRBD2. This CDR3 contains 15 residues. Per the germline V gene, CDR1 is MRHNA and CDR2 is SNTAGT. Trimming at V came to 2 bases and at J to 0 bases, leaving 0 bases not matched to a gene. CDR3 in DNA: TGTGCCAGCAGTGACCTAGCGGGAAGCACAGATACGCAGTATTTT. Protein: CASSDLAGSTDTQYF.

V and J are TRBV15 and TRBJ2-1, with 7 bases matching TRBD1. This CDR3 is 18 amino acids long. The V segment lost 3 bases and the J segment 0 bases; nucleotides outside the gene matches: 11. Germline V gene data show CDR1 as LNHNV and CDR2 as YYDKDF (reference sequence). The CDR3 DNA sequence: TGTGCCACCAGCAGGTCAAAATTGACAGGGAGCTCCTACAATGAGCAGTTCTTC. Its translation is CATSRSKLTGSSYNEQFF.

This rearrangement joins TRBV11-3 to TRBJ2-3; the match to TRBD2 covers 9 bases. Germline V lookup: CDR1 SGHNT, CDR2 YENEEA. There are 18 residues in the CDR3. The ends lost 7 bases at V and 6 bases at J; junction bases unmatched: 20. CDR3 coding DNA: TGTGCCAGCACCCGGGGGGATCGACTAGCGGCAGACCCCGATACGCAGTATTTT. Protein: CASTRGDRLAADPDTQYF.

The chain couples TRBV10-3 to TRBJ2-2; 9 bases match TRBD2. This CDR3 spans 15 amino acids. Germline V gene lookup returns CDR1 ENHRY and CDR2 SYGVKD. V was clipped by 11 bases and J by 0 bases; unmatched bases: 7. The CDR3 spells CAFSSSGTNTGELFF. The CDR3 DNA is TGTGCCTTCTCTTCTAGCGGGACGAACACCGGGGAGCTGTTTTTT.

As DNA, the CDR3 is TGCAGCGCCGAAGCGGGGGACAGATCCACAGATACGCAGTATTTT. Protein: CSAEAGDRSTDTQYF. The chain joins TRBV29-1 to TRBJ2-3, with TRBD2 as a possible D gene (8 bases). CDR1 is SQVTM, CDR2 ANQGSEA, per germline. The V gene lost 7 bases and the J gene lost 2 bases, with 19 bases spanning the gap. There are 15 residues in the CDR3.

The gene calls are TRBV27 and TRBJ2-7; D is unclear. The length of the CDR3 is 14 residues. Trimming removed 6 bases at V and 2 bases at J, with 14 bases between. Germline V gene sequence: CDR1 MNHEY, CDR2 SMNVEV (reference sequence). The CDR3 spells CASSAVSPTYEQYF. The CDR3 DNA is TGTGCCAGCAGCGCAGTATCCCCCACCTACGAGCAGTACTTC.

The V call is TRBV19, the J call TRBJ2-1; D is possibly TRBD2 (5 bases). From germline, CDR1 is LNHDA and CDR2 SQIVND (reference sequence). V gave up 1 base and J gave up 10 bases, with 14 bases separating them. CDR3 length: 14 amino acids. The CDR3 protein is CASSIGNGIGEQFF. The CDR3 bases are TGTGCCAGTAGTATAGGTAACGGGATCGGAGAGCAGTTCTTC.

DNA for the CDR3: TGCGCCAGCAGCCCTGGGACTAGCGATGATACGCAGTATTTT. As protein: CASSPGTSDDTQYF. The chain has TRBV5-1 and TRBJ2-3; 10 positions agree with TRBD2. The CDR3 covers 14 residues. Germline CDR1 is SGHRS and CDR2 is YFSETQ. Losses at the gene ends were 4 bases for V and 6 bases for J; bases not matched to a gene: 5.

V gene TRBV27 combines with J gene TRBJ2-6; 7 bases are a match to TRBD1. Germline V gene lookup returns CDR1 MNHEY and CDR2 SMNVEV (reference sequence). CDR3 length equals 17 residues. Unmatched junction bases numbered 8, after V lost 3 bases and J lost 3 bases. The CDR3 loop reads CASSFYRGPGGANVLTF. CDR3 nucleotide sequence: TGTGCCAGCAGTTTCTATAGGGGGCCGGGTGGGGCCAACGTCCTGACTTTC. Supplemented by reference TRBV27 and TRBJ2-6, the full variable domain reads EAQVTQNPRYLITVTGKKLTVTCSQNMNHEYMSWYRQDPGLGLRQIYYSMNVEVTDKGDVPEGYKVSRKEKRNFPLILESPSPNQTSLYFCASSFYRGPGGANVLTFGAGSRLTVL.

CDR3 sequence: CASSLYPGQNTEAFF. The DNA of the CDR3 is TGCGCCAGCAGCTTATACCCGGGACAGAACACTGAAGCTTTCTTT. The chain employs TRBV5-1 and TRBJ1-1; D is perhaps TRBD1 (6 bases). The V and J ends lost 2 bases and 1 base respectively, with 12 bases between them. Per the germline V gene, CDR1 is SGHRS and CDR2 is YFSETQ. The CDR3 spans 15 residues.

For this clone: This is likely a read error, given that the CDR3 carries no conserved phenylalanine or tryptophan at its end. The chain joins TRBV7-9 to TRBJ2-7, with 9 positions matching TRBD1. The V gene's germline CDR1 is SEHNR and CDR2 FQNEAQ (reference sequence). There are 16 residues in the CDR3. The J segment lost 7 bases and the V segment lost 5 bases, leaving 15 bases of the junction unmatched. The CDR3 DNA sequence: TGTGCCAGCAGCCGCACTGGGACAGGGAATTGGAGGGAGCAGTACCTC. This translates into CASSRTGTGNWREQYL.

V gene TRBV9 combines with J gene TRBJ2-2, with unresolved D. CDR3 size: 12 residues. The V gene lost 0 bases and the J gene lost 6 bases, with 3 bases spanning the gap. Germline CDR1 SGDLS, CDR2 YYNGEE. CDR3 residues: CASSVVSGELFF. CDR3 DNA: TGTGCCAGCAGCGTAGTTTCCGGGGAGCTGTTTTTT.

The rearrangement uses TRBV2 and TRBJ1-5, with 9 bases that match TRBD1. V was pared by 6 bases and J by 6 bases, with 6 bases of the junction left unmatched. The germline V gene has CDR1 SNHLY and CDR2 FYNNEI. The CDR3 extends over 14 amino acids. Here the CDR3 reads CASSWDRDGQPQHF. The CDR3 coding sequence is TGTGCCAGCAGCTGGGACAGGGATGGTCAGCCCCAGCATTTT.

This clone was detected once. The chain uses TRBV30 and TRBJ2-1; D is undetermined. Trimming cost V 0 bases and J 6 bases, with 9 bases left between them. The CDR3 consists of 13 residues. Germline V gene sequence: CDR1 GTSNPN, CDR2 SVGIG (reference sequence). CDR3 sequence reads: CAWSVGLSNEQFF. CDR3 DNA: TGTGCCTGGAGTGTTGGGTTATCCAATGAGCAGTTCTTC.

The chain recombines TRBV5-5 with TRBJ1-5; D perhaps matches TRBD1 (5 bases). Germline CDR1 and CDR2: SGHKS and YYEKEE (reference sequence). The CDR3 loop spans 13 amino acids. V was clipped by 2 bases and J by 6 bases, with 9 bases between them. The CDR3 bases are TGTGCCAGCAGCTTTGGGGGTACTCAGCCCCAGCATTTT. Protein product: CASSFGGTQPQHF.

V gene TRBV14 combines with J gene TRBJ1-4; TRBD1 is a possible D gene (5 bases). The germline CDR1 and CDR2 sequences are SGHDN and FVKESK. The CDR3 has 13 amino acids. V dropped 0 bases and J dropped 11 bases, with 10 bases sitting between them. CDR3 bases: TGTGCCAGCAGCCAAGAGCAGCCAGGGAAACTGTTTTTT. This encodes CASSQEQPGKLFF.

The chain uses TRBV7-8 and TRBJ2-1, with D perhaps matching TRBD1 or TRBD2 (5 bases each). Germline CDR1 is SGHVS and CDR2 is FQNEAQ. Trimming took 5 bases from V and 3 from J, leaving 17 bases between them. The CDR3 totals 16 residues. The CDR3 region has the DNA TGTGCCAGCAGCCTCGCCGGGGCGACATACTACAATGAGCAGTTCTTC. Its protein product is CASSLAGATYYNEQFF. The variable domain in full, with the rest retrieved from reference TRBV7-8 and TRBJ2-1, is GAGVSQSPRYKVAKRGQDVALRCDPISGHVSLFWYQQALGQGPEFLTYFQNEAQLDKSGLPSDRFFAERPEGSVSTLKIQRTQQEDSAVYLCASSLAGATYYNEQFFGPGTRLTVL.

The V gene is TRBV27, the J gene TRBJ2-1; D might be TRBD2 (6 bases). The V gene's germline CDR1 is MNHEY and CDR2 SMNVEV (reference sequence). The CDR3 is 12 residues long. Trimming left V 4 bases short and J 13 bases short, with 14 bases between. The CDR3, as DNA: TGTGCCAGCAGTTCGGGAGAGGAATCTCAGTTCTTC. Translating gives CASSSGEESQFF.

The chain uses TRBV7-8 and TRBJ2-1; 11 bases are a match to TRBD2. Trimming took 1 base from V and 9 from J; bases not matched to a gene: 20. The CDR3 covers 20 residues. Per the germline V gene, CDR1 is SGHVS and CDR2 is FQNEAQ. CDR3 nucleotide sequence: TGTGCCAGCAGCTTAGTTGGGGTGGGCGTAGCGACTAGCGGGAACGGTGAGCAGTTCTTC. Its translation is CASSLVGVGVATSGNGEQFF.

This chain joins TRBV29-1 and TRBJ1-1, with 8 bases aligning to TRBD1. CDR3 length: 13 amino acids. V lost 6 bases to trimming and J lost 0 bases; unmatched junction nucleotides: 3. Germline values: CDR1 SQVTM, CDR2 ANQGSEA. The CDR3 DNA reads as TGCAGCGTCGCGGGACAGGTGAACACTGAAGCTTTCTTT. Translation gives CSVAGQVNTEAFF.